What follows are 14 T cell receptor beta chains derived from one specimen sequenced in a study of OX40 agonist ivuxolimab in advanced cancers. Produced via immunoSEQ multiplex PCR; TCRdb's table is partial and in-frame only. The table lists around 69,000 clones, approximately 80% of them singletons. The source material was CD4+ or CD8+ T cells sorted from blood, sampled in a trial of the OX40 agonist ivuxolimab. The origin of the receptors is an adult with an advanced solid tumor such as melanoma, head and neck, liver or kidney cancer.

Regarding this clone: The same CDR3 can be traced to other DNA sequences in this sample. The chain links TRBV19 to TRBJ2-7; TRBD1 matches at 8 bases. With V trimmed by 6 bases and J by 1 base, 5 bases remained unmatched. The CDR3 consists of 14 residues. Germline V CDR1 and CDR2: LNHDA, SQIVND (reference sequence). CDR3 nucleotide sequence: TGTGCCAGTAGCCCGGGACAGGTATCCTACGAGCAGTACTTC. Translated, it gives CASSPGQVSYEQYF.

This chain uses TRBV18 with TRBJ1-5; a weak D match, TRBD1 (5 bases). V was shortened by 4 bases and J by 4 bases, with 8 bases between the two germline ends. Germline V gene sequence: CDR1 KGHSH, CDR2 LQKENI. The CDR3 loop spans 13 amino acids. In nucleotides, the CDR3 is TGTGCCAGCTCACAAGGACAAAATCAGCCCCAGCATTTT. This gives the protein CASSQGQNQPQHF.

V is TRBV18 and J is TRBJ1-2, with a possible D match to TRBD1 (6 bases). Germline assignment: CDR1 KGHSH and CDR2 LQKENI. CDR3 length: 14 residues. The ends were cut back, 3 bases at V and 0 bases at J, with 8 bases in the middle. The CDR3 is CASSPGQANYGYTF. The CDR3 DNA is TGTGCCAGCTCACCGGGACAAGCTAACTATGGCTACACCTTC.

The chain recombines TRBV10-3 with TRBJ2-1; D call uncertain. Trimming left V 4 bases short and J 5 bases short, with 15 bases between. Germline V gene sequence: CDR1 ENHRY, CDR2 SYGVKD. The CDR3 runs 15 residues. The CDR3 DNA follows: TGTGCCATCAGTGTATGGGCCCCACCCGACAATGAGCAGTTCTTC. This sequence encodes CAISVWAPPDNEQFF.

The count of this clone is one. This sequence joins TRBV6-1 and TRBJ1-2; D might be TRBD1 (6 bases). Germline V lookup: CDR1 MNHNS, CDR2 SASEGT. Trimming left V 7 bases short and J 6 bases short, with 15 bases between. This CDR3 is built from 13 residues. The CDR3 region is CASTRRDTNGYTF. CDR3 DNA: TGTGCCAGCACCCGAAGGGACACTAATGGCTACACCTTC.

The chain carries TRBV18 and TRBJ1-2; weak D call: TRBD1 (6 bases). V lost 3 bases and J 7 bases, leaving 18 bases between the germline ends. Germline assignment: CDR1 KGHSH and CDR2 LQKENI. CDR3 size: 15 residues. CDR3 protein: CASSPKDSLSSGYTF. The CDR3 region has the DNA TGTGCCAGCTCACCCAAGGACAGTTTGAGCTCTGGCTACACCTTC. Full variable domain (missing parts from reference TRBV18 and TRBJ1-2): NAGVMQNPRHLVRRRGQEARLRCSPMKGHSHVYWYRQLPEEGLKFMVYLQKENIIDESGMPKERFSAEFPKEGPSILRIQQVVRGDSAAYFCASSPKDSLSSGYTFGSGTRLTVV.

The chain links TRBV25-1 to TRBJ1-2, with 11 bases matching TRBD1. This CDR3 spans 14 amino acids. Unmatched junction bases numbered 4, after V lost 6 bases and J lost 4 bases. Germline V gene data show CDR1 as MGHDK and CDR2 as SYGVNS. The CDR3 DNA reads TGTGCCAGCAGGGGACAGGGGGTTGGCTATGGCTACACCTTC. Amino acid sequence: CASRGQGVGYGYTF.

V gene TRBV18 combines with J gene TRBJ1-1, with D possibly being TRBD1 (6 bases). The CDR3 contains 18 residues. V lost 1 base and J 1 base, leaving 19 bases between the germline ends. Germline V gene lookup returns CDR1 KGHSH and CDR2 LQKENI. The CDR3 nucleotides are TGTGCCAGCTCACCACGAATGGTACAGGGAAGCGCGAACACTGAAGCTTTCTTT. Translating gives CASSPRMVQGSANTEAFF.

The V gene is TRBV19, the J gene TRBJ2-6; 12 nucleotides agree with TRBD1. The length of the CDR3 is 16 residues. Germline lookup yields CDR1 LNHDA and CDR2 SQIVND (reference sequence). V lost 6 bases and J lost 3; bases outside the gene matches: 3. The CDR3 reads CASRRDRGLGANVLTF. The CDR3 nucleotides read TGTGCCAGTAGGAGGGACAGGGGGCTTGGGGCCAACGTCCTGACTTTC.

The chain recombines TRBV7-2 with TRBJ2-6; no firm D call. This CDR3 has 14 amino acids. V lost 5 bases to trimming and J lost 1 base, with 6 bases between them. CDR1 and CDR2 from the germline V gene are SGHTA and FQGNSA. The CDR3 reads CASSRRSGANVLTF. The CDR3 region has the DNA TGTGCCAGCAGCCGCCGATCTGGGGCCAACGTCCTGACTTTC. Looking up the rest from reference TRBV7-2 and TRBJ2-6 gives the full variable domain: GAGVSQSPSNKVTEKGKDVELRCDPISGHTALYWYRQSLGQGLEFLIYFQGNSAPDKSGLPSDRFSAERTGGSVSTLTIQRTQQEDSAVYLCASSRRSGANVLTFGAGSRLTVL.

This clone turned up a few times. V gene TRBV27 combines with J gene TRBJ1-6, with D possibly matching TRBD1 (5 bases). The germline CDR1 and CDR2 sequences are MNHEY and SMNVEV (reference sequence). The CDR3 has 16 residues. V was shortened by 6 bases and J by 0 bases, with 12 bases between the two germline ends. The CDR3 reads CASSRPGSSYNSPLHF. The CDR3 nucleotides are TGTGCCAGCAGCCGCCCAGGGAGCTCCTATAATTCACCCCTCCACTTT.

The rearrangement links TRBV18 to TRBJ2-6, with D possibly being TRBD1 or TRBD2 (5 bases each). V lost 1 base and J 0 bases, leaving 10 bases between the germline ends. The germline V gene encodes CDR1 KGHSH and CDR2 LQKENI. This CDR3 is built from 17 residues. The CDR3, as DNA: TGTGCCAGCTCACCACGCAGGGAGCCCTCTGGGGCCAACGTCCTGACTTTC. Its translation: CASSPRREPSGANVLTF.

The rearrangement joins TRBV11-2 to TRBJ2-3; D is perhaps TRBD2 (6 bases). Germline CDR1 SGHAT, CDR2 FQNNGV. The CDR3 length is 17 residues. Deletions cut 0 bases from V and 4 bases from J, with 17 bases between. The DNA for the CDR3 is TGTGCCAGCAGCTTAGATTATCGGGGGACTGGGGCAGATACGCAGTATTTT. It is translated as CASSLDYRGTGADTQYF.

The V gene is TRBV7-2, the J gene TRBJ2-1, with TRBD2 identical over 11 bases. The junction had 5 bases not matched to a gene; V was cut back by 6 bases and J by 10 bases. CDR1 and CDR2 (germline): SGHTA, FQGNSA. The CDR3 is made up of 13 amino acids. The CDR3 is CASRLAGVREQFF. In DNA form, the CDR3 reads TGTGCCAGCAGACTAGCGGGAGTACGGGAGCAGTTCTTC.